This entry features one T cell receptor beta chain sequence. This sample was taken from a study of blood T cell repertoires in COVID-19. For the study at large: Material from acute and convalescent COVID-19 was sourced from the United States, Italy and Spain. In each case, the material was cDNA or gDNA derived from T cells, B-cell-depleted T cells, or PBMCs.

In the original workflow: Amplification with reference gene primers provided the estimates of nucleated cell counts. Sequenced by immunoSEQ multiplex PCR; TCRdb stores in-frame clones only, minus some. V, J and clone size reflect that table, while D and trimming were determined from the DNA. The data hold approximately 72,000 clones, with 75% to 90% observed a single time. The V and J ends lost 0 bases and 7 bases respectively, with 16 bases between them. Germline assignment: CDR1 SGHNT and CDR2 YYREEE (reference sequence). The CDR3 runs 16 residues. Sequenced sample: peripheral blood. The receptor's source is a woman of 80 years or more with active or convalescent COVID-19. The J gene is TRBJ1-4, the V gene TRBV5-4; D is ambiguous. CDR3 bases: TGTGCCAGCAGCTTGGATCCCGTTATGGCCTCTGAAAAACTGTTTTTT. Its protein product is CASSLDPVMASEKLFF.